This TCR beta chain was obtained from a study of Graves' ophthalmopathy and Graves' hyperthyroidism. Excluded were patients with other autoimmune diseases, uncontrolled infections, pregnancy or lactation. This clonotype was found a few times. CDR3 length equals 13 residues. V was clipped by 6 bases and J by 5 bases, with 13 bases between them. CDR3 regions of TCR beta were amplified from RNA transcripts. Second-round multiplex PCR came after first-round RT-PCR with HTBI primers. One entry per CDR3 protein results from TCRdb running MiXCR on the multiplex PCR reads. The sample has under 200,000 distinct CDR3 sequences; about 40% are singletons.

This clonotype originated in a woman between 35 and 50 years old with Graves' ophthalmopathy. What was sequenced was peripheral blood. The rearrangement links TRBV12-3 or TRBV12-4 to TRBJ1-1, with a weak D call TRBD1 (5 bases). The CDR3, as DNA: TGTGCCAGCAGCGGGACCCCGAGAACTGAAGCTTTCTTT. It specifies CASSGTPRTEAFF.